The 9 T cell receptor beta chains below were found in one sample sequenced in a study of technical replicates of blood from a handful of donors. Sequencing used immunoSEQ multiplex PCR; TCRdb keeps in-frame clones, though not all of them. The sample has approximately 81,000 clones, 70% to 90% seen once. The sample taken for sequencing was PBMCs. All receptors come from a human donor in good health. Some clones in this sample may be carry-over from other donors' samples.

This clone was detected only a few times. The chain combines TRBV7-9 with TRBJ2-7; 13 bases fit TRBD2. Losses at the gene ends were 4 bases for V and 3 bases for J; bases not matched to a gene: 6. The CDR3 is 16 residues long. Germline CDR1 reads SEHNR; CDR2 reads FQNEAQ (reference sequence). CDR3 nucleotides: TGTGCCAGCAGCTCAGGACTAGCGGGAGTCATCTACGAGCAGTACTTC. Its translation is CASSSGLAGVIYEQYF.

This clone was found once. The chain joins TRBV4-3 to TRBJ2-2, with 12 bases matching TRBD2. This CDR3 has 19 amino acids. Germline CDR1 is LGHNA and CDR2 is YSLEER. J was trimmed by 4 bases and V by 3 bases; bases with no gene match: 12. The CDR3 protein is CASSHELVTSGGPTGELFF. DNA of the CDR3: TGCGCCAGCAGCCACGAACTAGTGACTAGCGGGGGACCCACCGGGGAGCTGTTTTTT.

This clone has at least ten counts. The V and J genes are TRBV30 and TRBJ1-6, with D possibly being TRBD1 (5 bases). This CDR3 spans 13 amino acids. Per the germline V gene, CDR1 is GTSNPN and CDR2 is SVGIG (reference sequence). Deletions cut 0 bases from V and 10 bases from J, with 10 bases between. The CDR3 nucleotides are TGTGCCTGGAGTGTCGGGGGTACCTCACCCCTCCACTTT. Amino acid sequence: CAWSVGGTSPLHF.

CDR3 coding DNA: TGTGCCAGTAGTATAGCCCAGGGTCGCTATGGCTACACCTTC. Translated, it gives CASSIAQGRYGYTF. This chain links TRBV19 with TRBJ1-2, with a weak D call TRBD1 (5 bases). Per germline, CDR1 LNHDA and CDR2 SQIVND (reference sequence). V was trimmed by 1 base and J by 4 bases, leaving 10 bases between them. CDR3 length equals 14 residues.

The J gene is TRBJ2-2, the V gene TRBV2; no clear D gene. The CDR3 has 14 residues. Per the germline V gene, CDR1 is SNHLY and CDR2 is FYNNEI. V lost 6 bases to trimming and J lost 3 bases, with 11 bases between them. CDR3 nucleotide sequence: TGTGCCAGCAGGGGCCGGTCAGACACCGGGGAGCTGTTTTTT. Encoded protein: CASRGRSDTGELFF.

The sample holds a few counts of this clone. CDR3 DNA: TGTGCCAGCAGCAAAGGACTAGGGGATTCCTACGAGCAGTACTTC. Protein: CASSKGLGDSYEQYF. V and J are TRBV4-2 and TRBJ2-7, with 7 bases matching TRBD2. The germline CDR1 and CDR2 sequences are LGHNA and YNFKEQ. V lost 5 bases and J lost 1; bases outside the gene matches: 8. This CDR3 region has 15 residues.

The CDR3 DNA is TGTGCCAGCGGATCCGACAGGCGCTACGAGCAGTACTTC. Its translation: CASGSDRRYEQYF. V and J are TRBV28 and TRBJ2-7, with D possibly being TRBD1 (6 bases). V lost 8 bases and J lost 3, with 14 bases in between. Germline V gene sequence: CDR1 MDHEN, CDR2 SYDVKM. The CDR3 length is 13 residues.

The chain links TRBV4-3 to TRBJ1-5, with a tentative D call TRBD1 (6 bases). This CDR3 region has 14 residues. The V gene lost 5 bases and the J gene lost 1 base, with 9 bases spanning the gap. CDR1 is LGHNA and CDR2 is YSLEER in the germline V gene. CDR3 nucleotide sequence: TGCGCCAGCAGCGTTGACAGGAGCAATCAGCCCCAGCATTTT. Protein product: CASSVDRSNQPQHF.

This clone was seen only once. This chain connects TRBV18 to TRBJ1-3; D may be TRBD1 (5 bases). The germline V gene has CDR1 KGHSH and CDR2 LQKENI. The CDR3 runs 17 residues. V was clipped by 5 bases and J by 1 base, with 18 bases between them. The CDR3 protein is CASSSLGVGGSGNTIYF. The DNA for the CDR3 is TGTGCCAGCTCATCCTTAGGCGTCGGGGGTTCTGGAAACACCATATATTTT.